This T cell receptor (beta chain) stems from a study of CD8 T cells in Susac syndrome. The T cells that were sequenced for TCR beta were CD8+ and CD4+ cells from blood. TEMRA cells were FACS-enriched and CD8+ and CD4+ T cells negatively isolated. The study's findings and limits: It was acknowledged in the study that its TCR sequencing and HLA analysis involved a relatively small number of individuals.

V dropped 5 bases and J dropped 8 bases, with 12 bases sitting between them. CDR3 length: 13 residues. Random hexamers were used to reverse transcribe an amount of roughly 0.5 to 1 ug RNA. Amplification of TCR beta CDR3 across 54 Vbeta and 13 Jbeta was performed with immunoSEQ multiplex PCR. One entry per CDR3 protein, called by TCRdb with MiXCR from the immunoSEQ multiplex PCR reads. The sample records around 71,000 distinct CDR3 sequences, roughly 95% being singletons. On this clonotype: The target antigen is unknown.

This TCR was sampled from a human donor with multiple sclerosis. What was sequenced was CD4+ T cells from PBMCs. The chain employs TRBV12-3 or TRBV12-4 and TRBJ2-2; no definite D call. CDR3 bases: TGTGCCAGCAGTCCGGCCTGGCCAGGGGAGCTGTTTTTT. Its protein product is CASSPAWPGELFF.